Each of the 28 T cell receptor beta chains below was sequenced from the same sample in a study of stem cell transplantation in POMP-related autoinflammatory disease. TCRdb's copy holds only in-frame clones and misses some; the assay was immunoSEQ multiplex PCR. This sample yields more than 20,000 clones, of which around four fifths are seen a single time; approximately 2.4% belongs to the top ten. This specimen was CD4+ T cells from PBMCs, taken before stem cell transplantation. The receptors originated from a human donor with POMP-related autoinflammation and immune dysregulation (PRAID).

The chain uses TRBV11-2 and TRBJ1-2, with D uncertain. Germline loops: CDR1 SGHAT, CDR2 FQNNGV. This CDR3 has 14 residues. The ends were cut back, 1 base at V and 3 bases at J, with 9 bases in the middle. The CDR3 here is CASSLGFAYYGYTF. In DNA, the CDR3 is TGTGCCAGCAGCTTAGGTTTTGCCTACTATGGCTACACCTTC.

CDR3 DNA sequence: TGTGCCAGCAGTTTTCAGGGGGCCAAAAACATTCAGTACTTC. Amino acids: CASSFQGAKNIQYF. J is TRBJ2-4 and V is TRBV28; tentatively, D is TRBD1 (6 bases). Germline assignment: CDR1 MDHEN and CDR2 SYDVKM. This CDR3 is 14 amino acids long. Trimming removed 3 bases from V and 1 base from J, with 7 bases in between.

The CDR3: CASSLRQVWGNEQYF. The CDR3 DNA follows: TGTGCCAGCAGCTTGAGGCAGGTATGGGGGAACGAGCAGTACTTC. This chain joins TRBV5-4 and TRBJ2-7, with D possibly called TRBD1 or TRBD2 (5 bases each). The V end lost 1 base, the J end lost 5 bases, and 16 bases lay between the germline ends. The CDR3 runs 15 residues. Germline CDR1 is SGHNT and CDR2 is YYREEE (reference sequence).

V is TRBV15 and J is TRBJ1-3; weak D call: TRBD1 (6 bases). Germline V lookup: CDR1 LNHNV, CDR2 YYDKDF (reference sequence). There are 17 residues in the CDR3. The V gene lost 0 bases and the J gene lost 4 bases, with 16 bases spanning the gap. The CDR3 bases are TGTGCCACCAGCAGAGATCTTTCAGGGGTTGACGGAAACACCATATATTTT. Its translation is CATSRDLSGVDGNTIYF.

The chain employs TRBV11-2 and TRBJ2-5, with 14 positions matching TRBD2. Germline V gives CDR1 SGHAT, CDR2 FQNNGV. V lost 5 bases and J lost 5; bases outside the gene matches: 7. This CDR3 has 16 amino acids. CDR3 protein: CASSPRLAGGWETQYF. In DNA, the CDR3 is TGTGCCAGCAGCCCCCGACTAGCGGGGGGGTGGGAGACCCAGTACTTC. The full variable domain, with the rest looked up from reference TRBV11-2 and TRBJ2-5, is EAGVAQSPRYKIIEKRQSVAFWCNPISGHATLYWYQQILGQGPKLLIQFQNNGVVDDSQLPKDRFSAERLKGVDSTLKIQPAKLEDSAVYLCASSPRLAGGWETQYFGPGTRLLVL.

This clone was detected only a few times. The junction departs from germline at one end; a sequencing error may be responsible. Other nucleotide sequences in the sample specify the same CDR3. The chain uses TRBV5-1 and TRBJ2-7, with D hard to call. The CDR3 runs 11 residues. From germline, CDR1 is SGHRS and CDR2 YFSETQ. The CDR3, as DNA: TGTGCCAGCAGCTTCCACTACGAGCAGTACTTC. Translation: CASSFHYEQYF.

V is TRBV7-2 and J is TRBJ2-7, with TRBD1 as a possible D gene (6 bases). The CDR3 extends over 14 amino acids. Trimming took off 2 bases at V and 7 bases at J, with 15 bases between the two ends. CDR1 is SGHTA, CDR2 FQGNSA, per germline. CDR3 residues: CASSLTLDSLEQYF. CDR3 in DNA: TGTGCCAGCAGCTTAACCCTGGACAGTCTGGAGCAGTACTTC.

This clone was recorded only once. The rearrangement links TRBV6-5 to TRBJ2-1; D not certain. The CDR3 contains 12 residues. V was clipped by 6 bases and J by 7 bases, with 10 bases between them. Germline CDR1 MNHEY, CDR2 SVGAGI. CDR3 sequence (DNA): TGTGCCAGCAGAAGGAGTCGAAATGAGCAGTTCTTC. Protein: CASRRSRNEQFF.

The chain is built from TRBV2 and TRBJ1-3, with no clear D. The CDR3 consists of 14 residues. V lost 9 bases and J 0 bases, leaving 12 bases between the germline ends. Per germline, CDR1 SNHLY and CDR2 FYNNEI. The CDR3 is CARGGPNSGNTIYF. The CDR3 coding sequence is TGTGCCAGAGGAGGACCGAACTCTGGAAACACCATATATTTT.

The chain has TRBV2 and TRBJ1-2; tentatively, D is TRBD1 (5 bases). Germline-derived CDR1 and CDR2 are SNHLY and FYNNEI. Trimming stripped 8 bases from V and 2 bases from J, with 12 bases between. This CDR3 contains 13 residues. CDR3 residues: CASVLGANYGYTF. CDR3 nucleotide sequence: TGTGCCAGCGTTCTCGGGGCGAACTATGGCTACACCTTC.

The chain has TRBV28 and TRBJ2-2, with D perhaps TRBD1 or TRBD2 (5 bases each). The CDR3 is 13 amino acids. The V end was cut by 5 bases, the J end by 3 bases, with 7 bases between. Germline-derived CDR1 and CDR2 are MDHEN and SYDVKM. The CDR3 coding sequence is TGTGCCAGCAGTACGGGACACACCGGGGAGCTGTTTTTT. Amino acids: CASSTGHTGELFF.

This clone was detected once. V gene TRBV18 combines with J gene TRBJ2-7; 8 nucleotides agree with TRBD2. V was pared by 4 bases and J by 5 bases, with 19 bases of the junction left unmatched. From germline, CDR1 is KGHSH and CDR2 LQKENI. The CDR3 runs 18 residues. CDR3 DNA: TGTGCCAGCTCACTACGGAGCCAATTAGCGGGAATTAAGGACGAGCAGTACTTC. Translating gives CASSLRSQLAGIKDEQYF. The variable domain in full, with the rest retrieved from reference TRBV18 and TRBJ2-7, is NAGVMQNPRHLVRRRGQEARLRCSPMKGHSHVYWYRQLPEEGLKFMVYLQKENIIDESGMPKERFSAEFPKEGPSILRIQQVVRGDSAAYFCASSLRSQLAGIKDEQYFGPGTRLTVT.

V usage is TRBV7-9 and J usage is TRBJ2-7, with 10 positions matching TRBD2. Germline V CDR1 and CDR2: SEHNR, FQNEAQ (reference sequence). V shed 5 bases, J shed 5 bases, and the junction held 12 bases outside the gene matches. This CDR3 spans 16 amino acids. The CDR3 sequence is CASSRPLAGVMNEQYF. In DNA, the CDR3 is TGTGCCAGCAGCCGCCCCCTAGCGGGAGTAATGAACGAGCAGTACTTC. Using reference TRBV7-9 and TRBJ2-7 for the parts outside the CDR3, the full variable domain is DTGVSQNPRHKITKRGQNVTFRCDPISEHNRLYWYRQTLGQGPEFLTYFQNEAQLEKSRLLSDRFSAERPKGSFSTLEIQRTEQGDSAMYLCASSRPLAGVMNEQYFGPGTRLTVT.

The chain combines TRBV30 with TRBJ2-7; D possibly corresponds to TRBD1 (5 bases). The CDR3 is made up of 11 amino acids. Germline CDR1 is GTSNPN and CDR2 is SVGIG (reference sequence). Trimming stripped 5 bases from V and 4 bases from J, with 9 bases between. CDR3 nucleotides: TGTGCCTGGGGGGCTGATTACGAGCAGTACTTC. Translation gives CAWGADYEQYF.

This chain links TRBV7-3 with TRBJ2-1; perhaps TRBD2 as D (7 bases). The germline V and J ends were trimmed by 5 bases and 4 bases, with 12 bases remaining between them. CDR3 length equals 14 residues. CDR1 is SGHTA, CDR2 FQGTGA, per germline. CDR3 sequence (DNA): TGTGCCAGCAGCCGCGGGGGCGCTTACAATGAGCAGTTCTTC. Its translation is CASSRGGAYNEQFF.

DNA of the CDR3: TGCGCCAGCAGCTTGGTGCCGGGAGCGGACAATGAGCAGTTCTTC. This encodes CASSLVPGADNEQFF. The chain is built from TRBV5-1 and TRBJ2-1; the D gene is possibly TRBD2 (6 bases). The CDR3 length is 15 residues. Trimming cost V 0 bases and J 5 bases, with 12 bases left between them. CDR1 SGHRS and CDR2 YFSETQ come from the germline V gene.

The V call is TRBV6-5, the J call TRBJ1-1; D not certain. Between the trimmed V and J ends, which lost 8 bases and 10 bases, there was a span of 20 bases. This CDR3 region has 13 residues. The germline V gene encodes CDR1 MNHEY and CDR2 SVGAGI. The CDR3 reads CASRGSLIMGAFF. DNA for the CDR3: TGTGCCAGCCGAGGGTCCCTAATAATGGGAGCTTTCTTT.

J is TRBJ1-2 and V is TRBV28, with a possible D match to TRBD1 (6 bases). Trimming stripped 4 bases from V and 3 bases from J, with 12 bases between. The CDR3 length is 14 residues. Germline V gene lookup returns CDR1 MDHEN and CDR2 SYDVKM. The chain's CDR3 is CASSSRTAHYGYTF. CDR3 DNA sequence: TGTGCCAGCAGTTCTCGGACAGCCCACTATGGCTACACCTTC.

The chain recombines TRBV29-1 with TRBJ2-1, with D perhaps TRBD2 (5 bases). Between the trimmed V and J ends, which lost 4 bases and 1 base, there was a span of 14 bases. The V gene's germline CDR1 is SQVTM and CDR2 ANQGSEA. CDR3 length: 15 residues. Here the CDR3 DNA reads TGCAGCGTTGGAGCGGCGGTCTCTTCCTACAATGAGCAGTTCTTC. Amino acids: CSVGAAVSSYNEQFF.

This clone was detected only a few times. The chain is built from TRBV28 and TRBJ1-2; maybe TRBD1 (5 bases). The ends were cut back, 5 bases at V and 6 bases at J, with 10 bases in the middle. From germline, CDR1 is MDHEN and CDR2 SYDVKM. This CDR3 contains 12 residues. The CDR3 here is CASSRPRDGYTF. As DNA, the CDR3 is TGTGCCAGCAGTCGTCCCAGGGATGGCTACACCTTC.

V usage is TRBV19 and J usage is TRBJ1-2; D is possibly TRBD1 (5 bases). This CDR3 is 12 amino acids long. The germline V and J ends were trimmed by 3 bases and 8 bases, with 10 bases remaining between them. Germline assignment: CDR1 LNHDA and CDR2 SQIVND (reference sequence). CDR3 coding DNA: TGTGCCAGTAGTATTGCCAGGGTCGGCTACACCTTC. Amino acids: CASSIARVGYTF.

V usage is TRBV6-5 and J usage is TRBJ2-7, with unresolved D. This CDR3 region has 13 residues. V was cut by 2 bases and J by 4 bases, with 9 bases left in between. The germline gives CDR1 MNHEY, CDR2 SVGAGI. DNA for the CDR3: TGTGCCAGCAGTTACAGGGTGGATTACGAGCAGTACTTC. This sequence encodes CASSYRVDYEQYF.

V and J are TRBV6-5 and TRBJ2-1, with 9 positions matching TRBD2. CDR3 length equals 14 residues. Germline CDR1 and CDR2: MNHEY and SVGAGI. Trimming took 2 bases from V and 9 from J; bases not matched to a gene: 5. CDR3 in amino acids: CASSYVGAGGEQFF. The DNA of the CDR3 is TGTGCCAGCAGTTACGTAGGAGCGGGAGGTGAGCAGTTCTTC.

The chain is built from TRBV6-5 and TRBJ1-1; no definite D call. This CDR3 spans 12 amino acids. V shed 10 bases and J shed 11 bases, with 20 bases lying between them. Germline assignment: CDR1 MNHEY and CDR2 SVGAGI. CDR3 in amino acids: CATLDPVGSAFF. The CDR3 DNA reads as TGTGCCACCTTAGACCCGGTCGGTAGTGCTTTCTTT.

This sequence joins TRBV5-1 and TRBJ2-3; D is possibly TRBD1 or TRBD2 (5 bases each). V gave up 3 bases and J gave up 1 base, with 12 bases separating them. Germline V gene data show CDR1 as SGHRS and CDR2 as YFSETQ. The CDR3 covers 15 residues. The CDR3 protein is CASSSVGPRTDTQYF. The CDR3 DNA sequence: TGCGCCAGCAGCTCAGTGGGACCGCGCACAGATACGCAGTATTTT.

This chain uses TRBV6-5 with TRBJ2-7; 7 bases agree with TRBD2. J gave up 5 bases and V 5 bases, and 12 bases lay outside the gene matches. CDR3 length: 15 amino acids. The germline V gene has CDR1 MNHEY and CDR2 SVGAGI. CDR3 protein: CASSPVTGLVNEQYF. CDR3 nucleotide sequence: TGTGCCAGCAGTCCCGTAACCGGACTAGTCAACGAGCAGTACTTC.

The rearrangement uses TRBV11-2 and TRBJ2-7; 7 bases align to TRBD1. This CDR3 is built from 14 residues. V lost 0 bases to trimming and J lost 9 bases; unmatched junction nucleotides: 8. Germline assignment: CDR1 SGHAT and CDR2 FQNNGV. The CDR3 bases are TGTGCCAGCAGCTTAGAAGACAGGGCTTTGGGGCAGTACTTC. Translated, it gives CASSLEDRALGQYF.

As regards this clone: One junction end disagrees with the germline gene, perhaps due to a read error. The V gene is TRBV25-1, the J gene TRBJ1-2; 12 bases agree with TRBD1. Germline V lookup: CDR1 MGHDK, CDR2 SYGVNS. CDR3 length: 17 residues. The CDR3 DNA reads TGTACCAGCAGTGAACCAGGGGACAGGGGGCGAAACTATGGCTACACCTTC. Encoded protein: CTSSEPGDRGRNYGYTF.